Below, 17 T cell receptor beta chains from the same sample are listed, as sequenced in a study of shared clonotypes between healthy human individuals. The repertoire was sequenced with immunoSEQ multiplex PCR; TCRdb's copy has only in-frame clones and lacks some. Altogether about 2.3 million clones are present, 85% to 95% being singletons, with the ten largest covering roughly 0.36%. Sequencing used naive CD4+ T cells from PBMCs. Stated subset: CD45RA+ positively selected. Receptor source: a man aged 18 to 29 in good health. Some clones in this sample may be carry-over from other donors' samples.

The rearrangement uses TRBV4-1 and TRBJ1-1; 10 positions match TRBD1. V lost 4 bases and J lost 1; bases outside the gene matches: 3. Per the germline V gene, CDR1 is MGHRA and CDR2 is YSYEKL. This CDR3 has 15 amino acids. The CDR3, as DNA: TGCGCCAGCAGCCCCGGGACAGGGGCGAACACTGAAGCTTTCTTT. This sequence encodes CASSPGTGANTEAFF.

The V call is TRBV30, the J call TRBJ1-1; D is undetermined. Trimming pared 1 base from V and 0 bases from J, leaving 6 bases between. CDR1 and CDR2 (germline): GTSNPN, SVGIG (reference sequence). CDR3 length: 13 residues. The DNA of the CDR3 is TGTGCCTGGAGTGGCAGTCTGAACACTGAAGCTTTCTTT. This codes for CAWSGSLNTEAFF.

This clone has a single count. This chain joins TRBV11-2 and TRBJ1-1; TRBD1 matches 9 bases. The CDR3 consists of 16 residues. Germline CDR1 reads SGHAT; CDR2 reads FQNNGV. V shed 6 bases and J 7 bases; nucleotides not matched to a gene: 15. In nucleotides, the CDR3 is TGTGCCAGCAGGCAGACAGGGGGGCTTTTCCGGGATGAAGCTTTCTTT. Encoded protein: CASRQTGGLFRDEAFF.

Concerning this clone: The same CDR3 arises from other DNA sequences in this sample as well. The rearrangement uses TRBV28 and TRBJ2-7, with a tentative D call TRBD1 (5 bases). The CDR3 is made up of 12 amino acids. Trimming shortened V by 5 bases and J by 2 bases, and 7 bases separated the two germline ends. In germline, CDR1 is MDHEN, CDR2 SYDVKM. CDR3 sequence: CASSRQTYEQYF. The CDR3 DNA is TGTGCCAGCAGTCGACAGACCTACGAGCAGTACTTC.

This clone appeared a single time. The V and J genes are TRBV4-3 and TRBJ1-2; D is uncertain. This CDR3 region has 16 residues. CDR1 is LGHNA and CDR2 is YSLEER in the germline V gene. The germline V and J ends were trimmed by 0 bases and 0 bases, with 11 bases remaining between them. The CDR3 region is CASSQDLGGTNYGYTF. The CDR3 bases are TGCGCCAGCAGCCAAGATCTGGGCGGAACTAACTATGGCTACACCTTC.

This clone is a singleton in its sample. The chain recombines TRBV5-1 with TRBJ1-1, with TRBD1 matching 7 bases. Germline trimming cut 4 bases from V and 6 bases from J; bases unmatched to any gene: 12. The CDR3 is 15 amino acids. Germline V gene data show CDR1 as SGHRS and CDR2 as YFSETQ. The CDR3 loop is CASSRGPSVAAEAFF. The CDR3 nucleotides read TGCGCCAGCAGCAGGGGGCCCTCTGTCGCAGCTGAAGCTTTCTTT.

The chain has TRBV7-2 and TRBJ2-7; the match to TRBD2 covers 7 bases. The germline gives CDR1 SGHTA, CDR2 FQGNSA. The CDR3 loop spans 14 amino acids. With V trimmed by 8 bases and J by 0 bases, 7 bases remained unmatched. Here the CDR3 DNA reads TGTGCCAGCCGCGGGGGAGGGTCCTCCTACGAGCAGTACTTC. It is translated as CASRGGGSSYEQYF.

The V and J genes are TRBV28 and TRBJ2-7, with D possibly being TRBD1 or TRBD2 (5 bases each). This CDR3 contains 16 residues. Germline CDR1 and CDR2: MDHEN and SYDVKM. The germline V and J ends were trimmed by 5 bases and 2 bases, with 19 bases remaining between them. The CDR3: CASSPKHGTSTYEQYF. Written as DNA, the CDR3 is TGTGCCAGCAGTCCAAAACACGGGACGTCTACCTACGAGCAGTACTTC.

The chain links TRBV18 to TRBJ2-5, with D hard to call. The CDR3 length is 15 residues. Trimming stripped 4 bases from V and 1 base from J, with 13 bases between. Looked up from germline, CDR1 is KGHSH and CDR2 is LQKENI. In DNA form, the CDR3 reads TGTGCCAGCTCACTTCGGGTCACCCCCCAAGAGACCCAGTACTTC. Protein product: CASSLRVTPQETQYF.

V and J are TRBV18 and TRBJ1-1; D is possibly TRBD1 (6 bases). V was cut by 5 bases and J by 6 bases, with 16 bases left in between. The germline gives CDR1 KGHSH, CDR2 LQKENI. CDR3 length: 14 residues. Here the CDR3 reads CASSDRTATPEAFF. The CDR3 nucleotides are TGTGCCAGCTCAGATAGGACAGCAACACCTGAAGCTTTCTTT.

J is TRBJ1-2 and V is TRBV5-1; D is uncertain. The CDR3 is 14 residues long. Trimming removed 0 bases from V and 8 bases from J, with 14 bases in between. Germline V gene lookup returns CDR1 SGHRS and CDR2 YFSETQ. The CDR3 is CASSLEWMEGGYTF. The CDR3 DNA reads as TGCGCCAGCAGCTTGGAGTGGATGGAAGGAGGCTACACCTTC.

The chain joins TRBV2 to TRBJ2-1, with 8 bases matching TRBD1. V shed 1 base, J shed 9 bases, and the junction held 11 bases outside the gene matches. This CDR3 is 16 amino acids long. CDR1 and CDR2 from the germline V gene are SNHLY and FYNNEI. Written as DNA, the CDR3 is TGTGCCAGCAGTGAAGGGTTTGGACAGGGCAAAATTGAGCAGTTCTTC. It yields the protein CASSEGFGQGKIEQFF.

The chain has TRBV19 and TRBJ2-1; 12 nucleotides line up with TRBD2. J lost 0 bases, V lost 6 bases, and 3 bases had no gene match. The V gene's germline CDR1 is LNHDA and CDR2 SQIVND (reference sequence). The CDR3 has 16 residues. CDR3 loop: CASRVTSGSSYNEQFF. CDR3 coding DNA: TGTGCCAGTAGGGTGACTAGCGGGAGCTCCTACAATGAGCAGTTCTTC.

CDR3 sequence reads: CASSAGGAGREQFF. Here the CDR3 DNA reads TGTGCCAGCAGCGCTGGCGGGGCTGGGAGGGAGCAGTTCTTC. V gene TRBV28 combines with J gene TRBJ2-1, with D possibly matching TRBD2 (6 bases). The CDR3 extends over 14 amino acids. Trimming pared 6 bases from V and 10 bases from J, leaving 19 bases between. Germline CDR1 MDHEN, CDR2 SYDVKM.

This clone was seen once. The rearrangement uses TRBV6-6 and TRBJ2-2; 14 nucleotides agree with TRBD2. The CDR3 is 16 amino acids. Per the germline V gene, CDR1 is MNHNY and CDR2 is SVGAGI (reference sequence). The V gene end was trimmed by 5 bases and the J gene end by 6 bases; junction bases not matched to a gene: 5. CDR3 nucleotide sequence: TGTGCCAGCAGTCTAGGACTAGCGGGAGGAGCCGGGGAGCTGTTTTTT. The encoded protein is CASSLGLAGGAGELFF.

Notes on this clone: At the DNA level, this CDR3 is encoded by other sequences in the same sample as well. This chain connects TRBV28 to TRBJ1-2; 10 positions match TRBD1. Trimming cost V 5 bases and J 8 bases; bases outside gene matches: 5. Germline V gene sequence: CDR1 MDHEN, CDR2 SYDVKM. The CDR3 is made up of 13 amino acids. CDR3 DNA: TGTGCCAGCAGTAGCGACAGGGGGCAAGGCTACACCTTC. It specifies CASSSDRGQGYTF.

The rearrangement joins TRBV19 to TRBJ2-6; D ambiguous. The CDR3 totals 19 residues. Trimming removed 4 bases at V and 1 base at J, with 20 bases between. CDR1 and CDR2 from the germline V gene are LNHDA and SQIVND (reference sequence). Written as DNA, the CDR3 is TGTGCCAGTAGTACGTTCGGTAGACGGATCCTTTCTGGGGCCAACGTCCTGACTTTC. This sequence encodes CASSTFGRRILSGANVLTF.